The 19 T cell receptor beta chains presented below share a single source sample, sequenced in a study of response to subunit inactivated influenza vaccine. MiXCR, run by TCRdb on the RT-PCR reads, gives a single entry per CDR3 protein. The repertoire consists of about 800,000 distinct CDR3 sequences, with approximately 22% occurring once and the leading ten covering 10% to 13%. The sequences come from PBMCs from blood, collected more than 4 days after vaccination. The receptors derive from a man aged 50 to 60 who received an inactivated influenza vaccine.

The chain is built from TRBV19 and TRBJ2-1; D possibly uses TRBD1 or TRBD2 (6 bases each). The V gene's germline CDR1 is LNHDA and CDR2 SQIVND (reference sequence). Trimming took off 5 bases at V and 9 bases at J, with 17 bases between the two ends. The CDR3 totals 14 residues. CDR3 residues: CASSEGGVGGEQFF. The CDR3 nucleotides are TGTGCCAGTAGTGAGGGGGGCGTAGGCGGTGAGCAGTTCTTC.

This clonotype was counted only a few times. The V and J genes are TRBV4-1 and TRBJ2-2; no reliable D call. The ends were cut back, 0 bases at V and 4 bases at J, with 9 bases in the middle. The CDR3 loop spans 15 amino acids. Germline loops: CDR1 MGHRA, CDR2 YSYEKL. The CDR3 reads CASSQEGQITGELFF. CDR3 in DNA: TGCGCCAGCAGCCAAGAGGGCCAGATCACCGGGGAGCTGTTTTTT.

This clonotype has a single count. The V call is TRBV3-1, the J call TRBJ2-7; D possibly uses TRBD1 or TRBD2 (5 bases each). The CDR3 totals 13 residues. V lost 4 bases and J lost 7, with 14 bases in between. CDR1 is LGHDT, CDR2 YNNKEL, per germline (reference sequence). CDR3 bases: TGTGCCAGCAGCCCGGGACCCCCTTGGGAGCAGTACTTC. Protein sequence: CASSPGPPWEQYF.

This clonotype appeared a few times. J is TRBJ1-2 and V is TRBV20-1; the match to TRBD1 covers 8 bases. The CDR3 covers 13 residues. V trimming: 4 bases; J trimming: 4 bases; junction bases outside the gene matches: 5. The V gene's germline CDR1 is DFQATT and CDR2 SNEGSKA (reference sequence). The CDR3 is CSATPGGAYGYTF. The CDR3 DNA is TGCAGTGCTACCCCAGGGGGCGCCTATGGCTACACCTTC.

This clonotype was seen more than once but under ten times. V usage is TRBV24-1 and J usage is TRBJ2-1, with D perhaps given as TRBD1 or TRBD2 (5 bases each). V was cut by 9 bases and J by 4 bases, with 12 bases left in between. The germline CDR1 and CDR2 sequences are KGHDR and SFDVKD. The CDR3 consists of 13 residues. DNA for the CDR3: TGTGCCACCGCCGGGACCGTATACAATGAGCAGTTCTTC. Protein product: CATAGTVYNEQFF.

This clonotype has just a few counts. J is TRBJ1-5 and V is TRBV20-1; TRBD1 matches at 7 bases. V was pared by 6 bases and J by 6 bases, with 8 bases of the junction left unmatched. The CDR3 is made up of 13 amino acids. Germline lookup yields CDR1 DFQATT and CDR2 SNEGSKA (reference sequence). The CDR3 bases are TGCAGTGCCATGGGACAGACGGGTCAGCCCCAGCATTTT. Protein product: CSAMGQTGQPQHF.

In this sample, this clonotype turned up once. The chain is built from TRBV20-1 and TRBJ2-3; 9 positions match TRBD2. The CDR3 extends over 14 amino acids. The germline V gene has CDR1 DFQATT and CDR2 SNEGSKA (reference sequence). Germline trimming cut 6 bases from V and 8 bases from J; bases unmatched to any gene: 12. The CDR3 loop is CSAYSGRGGSTQYF. The CDR3 coding sequence is TGCAGTGCCTATAGCGGGAGAGGGGGTTCTACGCAGTATTTT.

A few counts support this clonotype. The J gene is TRBJ2-1, the V gene TRBV7-9, with TRBD2 matching 13 bases. The CDR3 has 17 amino acids. V gave up 5 bases and J gave up 7 bases; unmatched junction bases: 11. Germline V gives CDR1 SEHNR, CDR2 FQNEAQ (reference sequence). CDR3 DNA sequence: TGTGCCAGCAGCCCGGGACTAGCGGGGCTAAAAACGAATGAGCAGTTCTTC. Encoded protein: CASSPGLAGLKTNEQFF. The whole variable domain, remainder taken from reference TRBV7-9 and TRBJ2-1, is DTGVSQNPRHKITKRGQNVTFRCDPISEHNRLYWYRQTLGQGPEFLTYFQNEAQLEKSRLLSDRFSAERPKGSFSTLEIQRTEQGDSAMYLCASSPGLAGLKTNEQFFGPGTRLTVL.

This clonotype was counted a few times. CDR3 bases: TGCAGTGCTAGACCACCGGGATATCCGTCCGGGGAGCTGTTTTTT. Its protein is CSARPPGYPSGELFF. The chain joins TRBV20-1 to TRBJ2-2; a weak D match, TRBD2 (5 bases). Trimming took off 2 bases at V and 6 bases at J, with 16 bases between the two ends. CDR1 DFQATT and CDR2 SNEGSKA come from the germline V gene (reference sequence). The CDR3 contains 15 residues.

This clonotype was recorded a few times. The rearrangement links TRBV28 to TRBJ1-2, with 10 bases identical to TRBD1. The CDR3 covers 14 residues. V lost 4 bases to trimming and J lost 8 bases; unmatched junction nucleotides: 7. Germline values: CDR1 MDHEN, CDR2 SYDVKM. CDR3 DNA: TGTGCCAGCAGTTCCACCGGGACAGGGGTCGGCTACACCTTC. Amino acid sequence: CASSSTGTGVGYTF.

This clonotype showed up just a few times. This chain links TRBV15 with TRBJ2-5, with 7 bases identical to TRBD2. The CDR3 has 16 amino acids. J lost 2 bases, V lost 0 bases, and 6 bases had no gene match. Germline loops: CDR1 LNHNV, CDR2 YYDKDF (reference sequence). Written as DNA, the CDR3 is TGTGCCACCAGCAGAGATTCGTCTAGCGGACAAGAGACCCAGTACTTC. It specifies CATSRDSSSGQETQYF.

The chain carries TRBV29-1 and TRBJ2-1; D is unresolved. Deletions cut 3 bases from V and 3 bases from J, with 6 bases between. The CDR3 spans 12 residues. Germline V CDR1 and CDR2: SQVTM, ANQGSEA. The CDR3 here is CSVEAYYNEQFF. The DNA for the CDR3 is TGCAGCGTTGAGGCTTACTACAATGAGCAGTTCTTC.

A remark on this clonotype: A read error is possible here, since a much larger clone lies one base away. The chain recombines TRBV20-1 with TRBJ2-1; TRBD2 matches at 10 bases. Germline assignment: CDR1 DFQATT and CDR2 SNEGSKA (reference sequence). The CDR3 runs to 15 residues. As DNA, the CDR3 is TGCAGAGCTAGAGATCCTAGCGGGAGCGGAGTTGAGCAGTTCTTC. Residues: CRARDPSGSGVEQFF.

This clonotype was seen many times. J is TRBJ2-1 and V is TRBV20-1; either TRBD1 or TRBD2 may fit D (5 bases each). CDR3 length equals 12 residues. V was shortened by 5 bases and J by 5 bases, with 10 bases between the two germline ends. Germline CDR1 DFQATT, CDR2 SNEGSKA (reference sequence). The CDR3 bases are TGCAGTGCTGAGAGGGGAAACAATGAGCAGTTCTTC. Protein product: CSAERGNNEQFF.

In its sample, this clonotype was seen once. This chain connects TRBV20-1 to TRBJ2-1, with TRBD2 matching 9 bases. The CDR3 extends over 15 amino acids. V shed 6 bases and J 4 bases; nucleotides not matched to a gene: 10. Germline V CDR1 and CDR2: DFQATT, SNEGSKA (reference sequence). In DNA, the CDR3 is TGCAGTGCCCTTAGCGGGAGCGGTATTTACAATGAGCAGTTCTTC. This encodes CSALSGSGIYNEQFF.

The sample holds a few counts of this clonotype. The chain uses TRBV28 and TRBJ1-6; 8 nucleotides align to TRBD1. V lost 4 bases to trimming and J lost 7 bases; unmatched junction nucleotides: 15. CDR3 length: 18 amino acids. Looked up from germline, CDR1 is MDHEN and CDR2 is SYDVKM. CDR3 amino acids: CASSSPLSTGVLNSPLHF. The CDR3 nucleotides are TGTGCCAGCAGTTCCCCATTATCGACAGGGGTCTTAAATTCACCCCTCCACTTT.

This clonotype was recorded many times. V usage is TRBV11-2 and J usage is TRBJ2-1; 12 bases are shared with TRBD2. CDR1 is SGHAT and CDR2 is FQNNGV in the germline V gene. After removal of 0 bases from V and 0 bases from J, the junction contained 6 bases not matched to a gene. The CDR3 loop spans 19 amino acids. CDR3 loop: CASSLDSSGGVSSYNEQFF. For the CDR3, the DNA is TGTGCCAGCAGCTTAGATTCTAGCGGGGGGGTTAGCTCCTACAATGAGCAGTTCTTC. The whole variable domain, remainder taken from reference TRBV11-2 and TRBJ2-1, is EAGVAQSPRYKIIEKRQSVAFWCNPISGHATLYWYQQILGQGPKLLIQFQNNGVVDDSQLPKDRFSAERLKGVDSTLKIQPAKLEDSAVYLCASSLDSSGGVSSYNEQFFGPGTRLTVL.

The chain is built from TRBV3-1 and TRBJ1-4; the match to TRBD1 covers 10 bases. V gave up 3 bases and J gave up 8 bases; unmatched junction bases: 6. This CDR3 contains 15 residues. The V gene's germline CDR1 is LGHDT and CDR2 YNNKEL (reference sequence). CDR3 in amino acids: CASSHGTGVREKLFF. DNA for the CDR3: TGTGCCAGCAGCCACGGGACAGGGGTTAGGGAAAAACTGTTTTTT.

This clonotype was seen more than once but under ten times. V gene TRBV7-9 combines with J gene TRBJ2-2; no firm D call. V was shortened by 1 base and J by 7 bases, with 10 bases between the two germline ends. The CDR3 is 14 amino acids. CDR1 is SEHNR, CDR2 FQNEAQ, per germline (reference sequence). CDR3 in amino acids: CASSLVGQNGELFF. DNA for the CDR3: TGTGCCAGCAGCTTAGTCGGGCAGAACGGGGAGCTGTTTTTT. The variable domain in full, completed from reference TRBV7-9 and TRBJ2-2, reads DTGVSQNPRHKITKRGQNVTFRCDPISEHNRLYWYRQTLGQGPEFLTYFQNEAQLEKSRLLSDRFSAERPKGSFSTLEIQRTEQGDSAMYLCASSLVGQNGELFFGEGSRLTVL.